The text below deals with one T cell receptor (beta chain). The germline V and J ends were trimmed by 6 bases and 6 bases, with 14 bases remaining between them. Germline lookup yields CDR1 SNHLY and CDR2 FYNNEI. This CDR3 contains 13 residues. These data originate in a study of blood T cell repertoires in COVID-19. Study-wide background: The cDNA or gDNA used as material had been derived from T cells, B-cell-depleted T cells, or PBMCs.

Profiled with immunoSEQ multiplex PCR; TCRdb holds only in-frame clones, not every one. The data hold some 200,000 clones, with about 88% observed a single time. Either two negative PCRs, clearance, or symptom resolution qualified Cohort 3 donors as recovered. The sample consisted of PBMCs or T cells enriched from blood (not recorded which). The receptor comes from a woman in her thirties who had recovered from COVID-19. The rearrangement uses TRBV2 and TRBJ1-2; a possible D gene is TRBD1 (6 bases). The CDR3 DNA follows: TGTGCCAGCAGGGCGTCAGGGGTCGATGGCTACACCTTC. It yields the protein CASRASGVDGYTF.